This TCR beta chain emerged from a study of PD-1 and CTLA-4 blockade in melanoma. Produced via immunoSEQ multiplex PCR; TCRdb's table is partial and in-frame only. The repertoire holds 16,000 or so clones, with roughly 73% as singletons. This CDR3 has 15 residues. CDR1 and CDR2 (germline): MGHDK, SYGVNS. J was trimmed by 2 bases and V by 4 bases; bases with no gene match: 5. Sequenced here: CD8+ T cells from peripheral blood, sampled before anti-PD-1 treatment. The V and J genes are TRBV25-1 and TRBJ2-1, with 7 positions matching TRBD2. The receptor's source is a human donor with melanoma. The CDR3 nucleotides are TGTGCCAGCAGTGGGGAGAGCGGGACCTACAATGAGCAGTTCTTC. Translated, it gives CASSGESGTYNEQFF.